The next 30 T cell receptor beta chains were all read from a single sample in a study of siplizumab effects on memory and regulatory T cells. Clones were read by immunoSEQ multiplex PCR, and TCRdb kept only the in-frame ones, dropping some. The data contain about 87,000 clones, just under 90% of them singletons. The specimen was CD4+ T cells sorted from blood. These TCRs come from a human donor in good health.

The chain's CDR3 is CASSLSGGTGGEKLFF. CDR3 DNA sequence: TGCGCCAGCAGCTTGTCCGGCGGGACAGGCGGGGAAAAACTGTTTTTT. The chain uses TRBV5-1 and TRBJ1-4; TRBD1 matches 8 bases. This CDR3 comprises 16 residues. With V trimmed by 1 base and J by 8 bases, 10 bases remained unmatched. CDR1 and CDR2 (germline): SGHRS, YFSETQ.

The chain's CDR3 is CASSAGDRSTQYF. The CDR3 region has the DNA TGTGCCAGCAGCGCAGGGGACAGGAGTACCCAGTACTTC. V and J are TRBV13 and TRBJ2-5; TRBD1 agrees at 8 bases. This CDR3 spans 13 amino acids. J was trimmed by 8 bases and V by 5 bases; bases with no gene match: 7. Germline V CDR1 and CDR2: PRHDT, FYEKMQ (reference sequence).

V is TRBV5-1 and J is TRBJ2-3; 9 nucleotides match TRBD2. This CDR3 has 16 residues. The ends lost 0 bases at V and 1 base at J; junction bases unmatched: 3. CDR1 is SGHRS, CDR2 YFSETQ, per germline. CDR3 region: CASSLAPSGGTDTQYF. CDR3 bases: TGCGCCAGCAGCTTGGCCCCTAGCGGGGGCACAGATACGCAGTATTTT.

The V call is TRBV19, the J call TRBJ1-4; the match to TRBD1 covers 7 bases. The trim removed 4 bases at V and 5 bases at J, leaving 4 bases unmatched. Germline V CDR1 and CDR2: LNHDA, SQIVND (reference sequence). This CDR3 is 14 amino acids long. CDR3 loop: CASSTGGLNEKLFF. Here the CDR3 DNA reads TGTGCCAGTAGTACAGGGGGGCTCAATGAAAAACTGTTTTTT.

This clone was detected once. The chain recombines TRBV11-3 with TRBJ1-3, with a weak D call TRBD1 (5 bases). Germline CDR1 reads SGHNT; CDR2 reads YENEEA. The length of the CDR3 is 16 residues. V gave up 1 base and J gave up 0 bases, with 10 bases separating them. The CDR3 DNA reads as TGTGCCAGCAGCTTAGCGGACACCCTCTCTGGAAACACCATATATTTT. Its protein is CASSLADTLSGNTIYF.

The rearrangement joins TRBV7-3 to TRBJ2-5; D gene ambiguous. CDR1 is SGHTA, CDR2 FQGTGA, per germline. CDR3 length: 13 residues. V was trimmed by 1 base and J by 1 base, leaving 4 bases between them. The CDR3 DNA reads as TGTGCCAGCAGCTTAAACAGCCAAGAGACCCAGTACTTC. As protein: CASSLNSQETQYF. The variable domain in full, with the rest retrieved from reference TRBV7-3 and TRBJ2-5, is GAGVSQTPSNKVTEKGKYVELRCDPISGHTALYWYRQSLGQGPEFLIYFQGTGAADDSGLPNDRFFAVRPEGSVSTLKIQRTERGDSAVYLCASSLNSQETQYFGPGTRLLVL.

The CDR3 loop is CASSFQRGTDTQYF. CDR3 sequence (DNA): TGTGCCAGCAGCTTTCAGCGGGGCACAGATACGCAGTATTTT. The chain combines TRBV7-2 with TRBJ2-3; TRBD2 might be the D (6 bases). V was pared by 3 bases and J by 1 base, with 8 bases between. Per germline, CDR1 SGHTA and CDR2 FQGNSA. The CDR3 has 14 amino acids.

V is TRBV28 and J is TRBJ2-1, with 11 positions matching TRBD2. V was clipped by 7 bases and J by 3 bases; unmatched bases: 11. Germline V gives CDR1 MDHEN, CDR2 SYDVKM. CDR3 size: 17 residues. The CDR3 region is CASNKLGLAGNYNEQFF. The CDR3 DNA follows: TGTGCCAGCAATAAATTAGGACTAGCGGGTAACTACAATGAGCAGTTCTTC. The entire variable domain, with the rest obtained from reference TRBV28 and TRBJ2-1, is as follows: DVKVTQSSRYLVKRTGEKVFLECVQDMDHENMFWYRQDPGLGLRLIYFSYDVKMKEKGDIPEGYSVSREKKERFSLILESASTNQTSMYLCASNKLGLAGNYNEQFFGPGTRLTVL.

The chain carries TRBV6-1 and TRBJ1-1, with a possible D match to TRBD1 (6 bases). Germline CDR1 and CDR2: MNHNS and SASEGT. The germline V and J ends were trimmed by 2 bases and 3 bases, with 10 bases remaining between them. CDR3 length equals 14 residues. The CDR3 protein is CASSELGADTEAFF. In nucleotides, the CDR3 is TGTGCCAGCAGTGAATTGGGGGCAGACACTGAAGCTTTCTTT.

CDR3 sequence reads: CASSIRLAIANEQFF. CDR3 nucleotides: TGTGCCAGTAGTATACGGCTAGCGATCGCGAATGAGCAGTTCTTC. The V call is TRBV19, the J call TRBJ2-1, with D perhaps TRBD2 (6 bases). The V and J ends lost 2 bases and 7 bases respectively, with 15 bases between them. The CDR3 has 15 residues. The germline CDR1 and CDR2 sequences are LNHDA and SQIVND (reference sequence).

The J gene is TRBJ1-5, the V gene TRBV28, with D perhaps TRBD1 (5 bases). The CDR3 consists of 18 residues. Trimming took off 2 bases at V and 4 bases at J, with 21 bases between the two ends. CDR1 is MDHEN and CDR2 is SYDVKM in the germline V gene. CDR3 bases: TGTGCCAGCAGTTTAAAAGGGAGGCCGAGGTGGGGGAATCAGCCCCAGCATTTT. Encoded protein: CASSLKGRPRWGNQPQHF.

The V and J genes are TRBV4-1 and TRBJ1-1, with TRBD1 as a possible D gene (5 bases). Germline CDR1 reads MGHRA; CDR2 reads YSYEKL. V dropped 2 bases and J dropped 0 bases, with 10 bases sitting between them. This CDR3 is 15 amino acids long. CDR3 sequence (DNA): TGCGCCAGCAGCCAACCGGGACTGATGAACACTGAAGCTTTCTTT. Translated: CASSQPGLMNTEAFF.

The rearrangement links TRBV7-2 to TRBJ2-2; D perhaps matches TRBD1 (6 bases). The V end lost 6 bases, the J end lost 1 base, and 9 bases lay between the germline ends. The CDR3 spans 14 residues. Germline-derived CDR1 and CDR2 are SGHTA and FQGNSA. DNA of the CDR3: TGTGCCAGCAGAGCGGACAGGAACACCGGGGAGCTGTTTTTT. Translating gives CASRADRNTGELFF.

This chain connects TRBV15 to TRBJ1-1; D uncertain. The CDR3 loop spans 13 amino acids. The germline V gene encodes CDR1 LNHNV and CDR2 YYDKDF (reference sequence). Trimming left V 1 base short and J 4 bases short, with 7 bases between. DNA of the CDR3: TGTGCCACCAGCAGAGGCAGTTTCACTGAAGCTTTCTTT. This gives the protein CATSRGSFTEAFF. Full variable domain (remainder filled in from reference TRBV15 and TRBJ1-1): DAMVIQNPRYQVTQFGKPVTLSCSQTLNHNVMYWYQQKSSQAPKLLFHYYDKDFNNEADTPDNFQSRRPNTSFCFLDIRSPGLGDTAMYLCATSRGSFTEAFFGQGTRLTVV.

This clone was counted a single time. DNA for the CDR3: TGTGCCAGCAGCTTAGAGGGGGGTTCTATCTACGAGCAGTACTTC. It yields the protein CASSLEGGSIYEQYF. This chain connects TRBV7-9 to TRBJ2-7; either TRBD1 or TRBD2 may fit D (6 bases each). Germline CDR1 and CDR2: SEHNR and FQNEAQ (reference sequence). CDR3 size: 15 residues. V was pared by 1 base and J by 3 bases, with 13 bases between.

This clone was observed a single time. The CDR3, as DNA: TGTGCCAGCAGCTTAATAGGGGCCCAAGAGACCCAGTACTTC. Its translation: CASSLIGAQETQYF. The chain couples TRBV11-3 to TRBJ2-5; the D gene is possibly TRBD1 (5 bases). Deletions cut 2 bases from V and 1 base from J, with 8 bases between. Germline V gene data show CDR1 as SGHNT and CDR2 as YENEEA. The CDR3 is made up of 14 amino acids.

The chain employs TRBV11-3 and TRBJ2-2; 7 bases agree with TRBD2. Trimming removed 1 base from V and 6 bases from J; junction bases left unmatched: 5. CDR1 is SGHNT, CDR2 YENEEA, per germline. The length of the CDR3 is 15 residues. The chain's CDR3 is CASSLAAGVPGELFF. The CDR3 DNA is TGTGCCAGCAGCTTAGCGGCGGGAGTCCCCGGGGAGCTGTTTTTT.

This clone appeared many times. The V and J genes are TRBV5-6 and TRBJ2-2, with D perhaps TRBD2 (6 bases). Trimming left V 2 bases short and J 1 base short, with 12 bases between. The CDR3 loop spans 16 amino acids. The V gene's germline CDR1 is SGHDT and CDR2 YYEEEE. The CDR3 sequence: CASSLIGTLNTGELFF. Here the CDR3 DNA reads TGTGCCAGCAGCTTAATAGGGACTCTGAACACCGGGGAGCTGTTTTTT.

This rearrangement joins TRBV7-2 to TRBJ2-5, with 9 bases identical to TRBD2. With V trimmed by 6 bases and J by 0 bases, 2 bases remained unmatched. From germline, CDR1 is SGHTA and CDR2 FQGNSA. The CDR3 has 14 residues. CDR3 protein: CASRRLADQETQYF. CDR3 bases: TGTGCCAGCAGGCGACTAGCGGACCAAGAGACCCAGTACTTC.

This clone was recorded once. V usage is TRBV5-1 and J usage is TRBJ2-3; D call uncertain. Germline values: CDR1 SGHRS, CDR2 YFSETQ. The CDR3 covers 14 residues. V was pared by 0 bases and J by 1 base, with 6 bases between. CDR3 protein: CASSLAMGTDTQYF. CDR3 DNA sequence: TGCGCCAGCAGCTTGGCCATGGGCACAGATACGCAGTATTTT.

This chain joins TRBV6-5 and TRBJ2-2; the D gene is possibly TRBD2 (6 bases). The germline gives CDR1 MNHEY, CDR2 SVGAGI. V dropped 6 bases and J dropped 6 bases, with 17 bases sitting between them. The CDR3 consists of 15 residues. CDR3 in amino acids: CASREGRVNSGELFF. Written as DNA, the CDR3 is TGTGCCAGCAGGGAGGGCAGGGTAAACTCCGGGGAGCTGTTTTTT.

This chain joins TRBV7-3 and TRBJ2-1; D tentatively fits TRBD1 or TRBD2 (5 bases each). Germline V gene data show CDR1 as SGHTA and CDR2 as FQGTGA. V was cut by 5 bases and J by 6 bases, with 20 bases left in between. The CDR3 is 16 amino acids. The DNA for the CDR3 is TGTGCCAGCAGCCTGAACTCGGGACCCCGGGGCAATGAGCAGTTCTTC. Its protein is CASSLNSGPRGNEQFF. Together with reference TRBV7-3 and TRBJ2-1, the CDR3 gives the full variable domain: GAGVSQTPSNKVTEKGKYVELRCDPISGHTALYWYRQSLGQGPEFLIYFQGTGAADDSGLPNDRFFAVRPEGSVSTLKIQRTERGDSAVYLCASSLNSGPRGNEQFFGPGTRLTVL.

CDR3 sequence (DNA): TGTGCCAGCTCACCTACGACAGGGGATGGAAACACCATATATTTT. Translated: CASSPTTGDGNTIYF. The J gene is TRBJ1-3, the V gene TRBV18, with TRBD1 matching 8 bases. V dropped 3 bases and J dropped 3; count of bases not matched to a gene: 4. The CDR3 loop spans 15 amino acids. Germline-derived CDR1 and CDR2 are KGHSH and LQKENI.

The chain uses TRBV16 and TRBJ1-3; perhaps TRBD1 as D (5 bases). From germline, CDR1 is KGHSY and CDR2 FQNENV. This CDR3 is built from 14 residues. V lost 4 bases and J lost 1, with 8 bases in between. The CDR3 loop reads CASSLTGSGNTIYF. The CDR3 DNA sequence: TGTGCCAGCAGCCTTACAGGATCTGGAAACACCATATATTTT.

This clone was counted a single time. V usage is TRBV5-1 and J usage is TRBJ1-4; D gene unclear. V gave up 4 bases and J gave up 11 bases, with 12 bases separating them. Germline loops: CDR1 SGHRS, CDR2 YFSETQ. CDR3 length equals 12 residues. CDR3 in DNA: TGCGCCAGCAGCCCTAGCCGGGATAAACTGTTTTTT. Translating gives CASSPSRDKLFF.

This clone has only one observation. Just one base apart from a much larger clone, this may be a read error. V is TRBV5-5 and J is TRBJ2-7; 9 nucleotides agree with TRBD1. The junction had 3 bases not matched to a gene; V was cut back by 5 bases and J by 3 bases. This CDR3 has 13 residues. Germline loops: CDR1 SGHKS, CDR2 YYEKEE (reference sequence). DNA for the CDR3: TGTGCCAGCAGGGCGACAGGGGGCTACGAGCAGTACTTC. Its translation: CASRATGGYEQYF.

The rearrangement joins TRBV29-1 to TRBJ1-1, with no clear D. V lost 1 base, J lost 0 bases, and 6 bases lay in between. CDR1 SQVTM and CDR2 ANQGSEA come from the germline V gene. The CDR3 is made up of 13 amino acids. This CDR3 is CSVEVEVNTEAFF. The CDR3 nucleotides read TGCAGCGTTGAAGTAGAAGTGAACACTGAAGCTTTCTTT. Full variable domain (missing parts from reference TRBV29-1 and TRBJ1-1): SAVISQKPSRDICQRGTSLTIQCQVDSQVTMMFWYRQQPGQSLTLIATANQGSEATYESGFVIDKFPISRPNLTFSTLTVSNMSPEDSSIYLCSVEVEVNTEAFFGQGTRLTVV.

CDR3 in DNA: TGTGCCAGCAGTCGGACTAGCGGTATCTCCTACAATGAGCAGTTCTTC. It specifies CASSRTSGISYNEQFF. The chain recombines TRBV7-2 with TRBJ2-1; 10 bases map to TRBD2. CDR1 is SGHTA, CDR2 FQGNSA, per germline. CDR3 size: 16 residues. V lost 6 bases to trimming and J lost 0 bases; unmatched junction nucleotides: 5. The complete variable domain, with remaining parts taken from reference TRBV7-2 and TRBJ2-1, reads GAGVSQSPSNKVTEKGKDVELRCDPISGHTALYWYRQSLGQGLEFLIYFQGNSAPDKSGLPSDRFSAERTGGSVSTLTIQRTQQEDSAVYLCASSRTSGISYNEQFFGPGTRLTVL.

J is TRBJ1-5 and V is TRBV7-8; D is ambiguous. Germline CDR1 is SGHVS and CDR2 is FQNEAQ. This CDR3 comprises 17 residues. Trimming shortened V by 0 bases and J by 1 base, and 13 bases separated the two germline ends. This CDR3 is CASSLALSRQSNQPQHF. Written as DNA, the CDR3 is TGTGCCAGCAGCTTAGCGCTAAGCAGGCAAAGCAATCAGCCCCAGCATTTT.

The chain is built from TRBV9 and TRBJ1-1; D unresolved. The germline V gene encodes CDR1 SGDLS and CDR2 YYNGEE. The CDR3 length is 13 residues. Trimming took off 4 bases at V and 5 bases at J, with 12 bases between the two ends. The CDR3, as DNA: TGTGCCAGCAGCCTGCCTGGGCAAACTGAAGCTTTCTTT. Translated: CASSLPGQTEAFF.